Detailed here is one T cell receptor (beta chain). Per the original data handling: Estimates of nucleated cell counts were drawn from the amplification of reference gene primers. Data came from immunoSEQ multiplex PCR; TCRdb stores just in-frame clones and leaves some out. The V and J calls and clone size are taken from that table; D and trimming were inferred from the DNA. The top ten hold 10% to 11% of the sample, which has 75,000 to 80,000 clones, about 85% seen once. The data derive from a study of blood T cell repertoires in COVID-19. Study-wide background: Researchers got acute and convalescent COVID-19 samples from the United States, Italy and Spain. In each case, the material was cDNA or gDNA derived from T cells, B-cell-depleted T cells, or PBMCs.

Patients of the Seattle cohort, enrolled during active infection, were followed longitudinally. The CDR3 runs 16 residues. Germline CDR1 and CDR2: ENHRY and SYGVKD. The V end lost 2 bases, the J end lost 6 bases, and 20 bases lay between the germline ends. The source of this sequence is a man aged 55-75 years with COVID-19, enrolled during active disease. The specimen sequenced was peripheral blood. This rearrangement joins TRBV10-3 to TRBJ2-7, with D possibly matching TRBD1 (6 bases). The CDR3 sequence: CAISERGGGQTSEQYF. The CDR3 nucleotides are TGTGCCATCAGTGAGAGGGGTGGAGGACAGACCTCCGAGCAGTACTTC.